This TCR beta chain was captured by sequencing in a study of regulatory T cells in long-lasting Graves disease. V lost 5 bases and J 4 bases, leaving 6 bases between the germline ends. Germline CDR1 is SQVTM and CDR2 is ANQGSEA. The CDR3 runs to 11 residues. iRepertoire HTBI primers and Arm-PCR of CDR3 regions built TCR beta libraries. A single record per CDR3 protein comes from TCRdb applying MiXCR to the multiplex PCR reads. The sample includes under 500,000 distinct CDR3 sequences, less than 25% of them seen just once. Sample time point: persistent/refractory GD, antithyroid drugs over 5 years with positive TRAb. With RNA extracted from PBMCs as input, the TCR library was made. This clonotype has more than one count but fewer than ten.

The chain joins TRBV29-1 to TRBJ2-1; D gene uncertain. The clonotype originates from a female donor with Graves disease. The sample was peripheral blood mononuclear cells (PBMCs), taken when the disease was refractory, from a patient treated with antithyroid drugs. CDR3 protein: CSVRRYNEQFF. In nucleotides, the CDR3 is TGCAGCGTTCGGCGGTACAATGAGCAGTTCTTC.